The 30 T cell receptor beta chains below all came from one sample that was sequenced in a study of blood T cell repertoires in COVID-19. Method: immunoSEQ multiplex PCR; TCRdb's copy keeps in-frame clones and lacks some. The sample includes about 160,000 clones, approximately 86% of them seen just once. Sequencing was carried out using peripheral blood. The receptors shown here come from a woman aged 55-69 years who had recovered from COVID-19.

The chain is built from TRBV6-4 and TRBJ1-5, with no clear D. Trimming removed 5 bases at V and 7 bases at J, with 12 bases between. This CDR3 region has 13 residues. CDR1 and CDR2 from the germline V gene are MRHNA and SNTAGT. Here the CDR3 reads CASSPMAGQPQHF. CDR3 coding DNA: TGTGCCAGCAGTCCGATGGCAGGACAGCCCCAGCATTTT.

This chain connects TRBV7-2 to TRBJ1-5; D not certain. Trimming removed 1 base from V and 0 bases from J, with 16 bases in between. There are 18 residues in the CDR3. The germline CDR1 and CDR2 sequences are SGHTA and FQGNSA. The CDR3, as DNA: TGTGCCAGCAGCTTAGGCCCAGGAGGCGGGTATAGCAATCAGCCCCAGCATTTT. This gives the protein CASSLGPGGGYSNQPQHF. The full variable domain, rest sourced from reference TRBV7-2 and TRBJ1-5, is GAGVSQSPSNKVTEKGKDVELRCDPISGHTALYWYRQSLGQGLEFLIYFQGNSAPDKSGLPSDRFSAERTGGSVSTLTIQRTQQEDSAVYLCASSLGPGGGYSNQPQHFGDGTRLSIL.

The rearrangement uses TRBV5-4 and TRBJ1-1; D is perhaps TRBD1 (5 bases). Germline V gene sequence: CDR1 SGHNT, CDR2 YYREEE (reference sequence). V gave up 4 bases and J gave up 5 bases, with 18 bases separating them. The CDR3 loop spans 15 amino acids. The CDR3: CASSTRQRRRTEAFF. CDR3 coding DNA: TGTGCCAGCAGCACCCGACAGCGAAGGCGGACTGAAGCTTTCTTT. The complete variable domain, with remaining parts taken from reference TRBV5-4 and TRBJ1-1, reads ETGVTQSPTHLIKTRGQQVTLRCSSQSGHNTVSWYQQALGQGPQFIFQYYREEENGRGNFPPRFSGLQFPNYSSELNVNALELDDSALYLCASSTRQRRRTEAFFGQGTRLTVV.

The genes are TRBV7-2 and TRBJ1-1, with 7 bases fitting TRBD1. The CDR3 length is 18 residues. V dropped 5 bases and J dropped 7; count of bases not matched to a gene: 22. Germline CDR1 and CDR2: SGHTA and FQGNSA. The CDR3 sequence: CASSRNHPGQSNPVEAFF. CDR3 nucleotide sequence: TGTGCCAGCAGCCGGAACCACCCGGGACAGTCAAATCCCGTTGAAGCTTTCTTT.

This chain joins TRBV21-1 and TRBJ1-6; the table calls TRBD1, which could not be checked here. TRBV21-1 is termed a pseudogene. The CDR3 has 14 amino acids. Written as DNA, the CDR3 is TGTGCCAGCAGCAGCTCTCGGACAGGGACACCCCTCCACTTT. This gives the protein CASSSSRTGTPLHF.

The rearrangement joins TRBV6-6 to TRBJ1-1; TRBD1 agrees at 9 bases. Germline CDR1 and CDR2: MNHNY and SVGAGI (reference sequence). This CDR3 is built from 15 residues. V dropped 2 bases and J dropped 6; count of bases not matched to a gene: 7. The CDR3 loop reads CASSYEGTGIPEAFF. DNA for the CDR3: TGTGCCAGCAGTTACGAAGGGACAGGGATCCCTGAAGCTTTCTTT.

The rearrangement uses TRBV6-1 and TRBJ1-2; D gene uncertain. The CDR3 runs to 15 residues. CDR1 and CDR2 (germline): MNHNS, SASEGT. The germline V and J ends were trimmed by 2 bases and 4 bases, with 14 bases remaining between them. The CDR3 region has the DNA TGTGCCAGCAGTGAACCGGGTCTATCCCTCTATGGCTACACCTTC. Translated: CASSEPGLSLYGYTF.

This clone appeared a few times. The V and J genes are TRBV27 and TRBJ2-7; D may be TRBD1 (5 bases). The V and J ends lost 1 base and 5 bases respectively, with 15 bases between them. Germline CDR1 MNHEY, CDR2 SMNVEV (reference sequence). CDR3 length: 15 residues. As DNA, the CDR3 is TGTGCCAGCAGTTTATTAAGCAGGGCTGGGAACGAGCAGTACTTC. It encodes CASSLLSRAGNEQYF.

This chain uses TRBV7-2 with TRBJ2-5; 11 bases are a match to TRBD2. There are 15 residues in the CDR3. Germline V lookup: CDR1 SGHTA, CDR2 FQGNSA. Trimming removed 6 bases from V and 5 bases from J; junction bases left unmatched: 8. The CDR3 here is CASSSRLAGRETQYF. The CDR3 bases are TGTGCCAGCAGTTCGAGACTAGCGGGGCGGGAGACCCAGTACTTC.

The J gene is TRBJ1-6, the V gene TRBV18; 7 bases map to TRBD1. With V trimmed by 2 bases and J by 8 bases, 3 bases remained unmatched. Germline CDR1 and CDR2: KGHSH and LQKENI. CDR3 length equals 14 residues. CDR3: CASSPGGTDSPLHF. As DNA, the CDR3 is TGTGCCAGCTCACCAGGGGGGACAGATTCACCCCTCCACTTT.

The CDR3 protein is CASSLPLAGGQETQYF. CDR3 coding DNA: TGCGCCAGCAGCCTCCCGCTAGCGGGGGGGCAAGAGACCCAGTACTTC. The chain combines TRBV5-1 with TRBJ2-5, with TRBD2 identical over 12 bases. CDR1 is SGHRS, CDR2 YFSETQ, per germline. Trimming took 4 bases from V and 2 from J; bases not matched to a gene: 6. The CDR3 runs 16 residues.

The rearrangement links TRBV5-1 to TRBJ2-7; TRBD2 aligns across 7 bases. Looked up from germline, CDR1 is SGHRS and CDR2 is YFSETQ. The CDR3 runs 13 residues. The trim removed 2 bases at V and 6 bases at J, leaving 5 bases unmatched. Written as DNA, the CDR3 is TGCGCCAGCAGCTTCCGGGAGGACGGCGAGCAGTACTTC. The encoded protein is CASSFREDGEQYF.

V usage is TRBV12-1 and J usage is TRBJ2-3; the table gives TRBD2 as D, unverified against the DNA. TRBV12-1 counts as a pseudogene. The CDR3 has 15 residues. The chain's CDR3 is CASTCPRGETDTQYF. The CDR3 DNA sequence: TGTGCCAGCACCTGTCCCCGGGGGGAGACAGATACGCAGTATTTT.

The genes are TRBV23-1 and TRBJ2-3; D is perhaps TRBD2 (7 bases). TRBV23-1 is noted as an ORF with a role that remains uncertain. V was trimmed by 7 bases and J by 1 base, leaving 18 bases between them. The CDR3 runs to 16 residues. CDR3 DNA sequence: TGCGCCAGCAAACACTCCGGGGGGCCTCGCACAGATACGCAGTATTTT. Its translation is CASKHSGGPRTDTQYF.

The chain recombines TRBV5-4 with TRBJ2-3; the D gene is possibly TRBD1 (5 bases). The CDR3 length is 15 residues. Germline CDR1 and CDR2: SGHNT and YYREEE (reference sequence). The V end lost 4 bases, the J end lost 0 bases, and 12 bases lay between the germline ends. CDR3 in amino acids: CASSPLQGSTDTQYF. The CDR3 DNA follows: TGTGCCAGCAGCCCGCTTCAGGGTAGCACAGATACGCAGTATTTT.

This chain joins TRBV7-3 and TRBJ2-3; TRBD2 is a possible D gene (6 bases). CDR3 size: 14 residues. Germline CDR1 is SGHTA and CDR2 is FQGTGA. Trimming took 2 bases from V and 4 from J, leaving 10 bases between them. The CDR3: CASSLGRGPDTQYF. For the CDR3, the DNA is TGTGCCAGCAGCTTAGGGCGGGGTCCAGATACGCAGTATTTT.

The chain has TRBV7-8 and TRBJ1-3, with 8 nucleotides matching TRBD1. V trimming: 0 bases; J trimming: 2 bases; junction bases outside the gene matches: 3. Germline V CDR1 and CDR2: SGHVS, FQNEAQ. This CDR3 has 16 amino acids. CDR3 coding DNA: TGTGCCAGCAGCTTAGCCCAGGGGGCGGCTGGAAACACCATATATTTT. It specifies CASSLAQGAAGNTIYF.

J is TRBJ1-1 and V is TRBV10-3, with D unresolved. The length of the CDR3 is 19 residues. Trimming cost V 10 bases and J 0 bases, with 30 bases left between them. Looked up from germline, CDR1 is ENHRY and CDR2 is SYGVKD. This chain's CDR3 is CATLRRQSPGKSLNTEAFF. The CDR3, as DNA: TGTGCCACGTTGAGGCGGCAGTCACCCGGAAAGAGTCTGAACACTGAAGCTTTCTTT.

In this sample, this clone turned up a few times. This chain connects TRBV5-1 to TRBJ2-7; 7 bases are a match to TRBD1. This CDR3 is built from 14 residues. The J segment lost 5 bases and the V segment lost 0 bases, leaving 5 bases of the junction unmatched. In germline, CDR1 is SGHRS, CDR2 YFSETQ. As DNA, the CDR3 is TGCGCCAGCAGCTTGGGGACAGGCGGCGACGAGCAGTACTTC. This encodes CASSLGTGGDEQYF.

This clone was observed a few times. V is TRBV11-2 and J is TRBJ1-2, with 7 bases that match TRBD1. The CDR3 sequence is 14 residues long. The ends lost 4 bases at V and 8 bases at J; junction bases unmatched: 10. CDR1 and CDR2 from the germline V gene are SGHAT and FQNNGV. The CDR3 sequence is CASSYENRGFGYTF. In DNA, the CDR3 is TGTGCCAGCAGCTACGAAAACAGGGGATTCGGCTACACCTTC.

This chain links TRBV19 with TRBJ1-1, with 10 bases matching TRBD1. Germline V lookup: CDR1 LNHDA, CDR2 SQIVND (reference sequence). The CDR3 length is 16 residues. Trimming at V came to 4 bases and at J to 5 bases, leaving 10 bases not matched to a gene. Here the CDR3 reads CASSKGPGQGGTEAFF. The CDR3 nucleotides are TGTGCCAGTAGTAAGGGTCCCGGACAGGGGGGAACTGAAGCTTTCTTT. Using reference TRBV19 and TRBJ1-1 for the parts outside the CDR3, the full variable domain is DGGITQSPKYLFRKEGQNVTLSCEQNLNHDAMYWYRQDPGQGLRLIYYSQIVNDFQKGDIAEGYSVSREKKESFPLTVTSAQKNPTAFYLCASSKGPGQGGTEAFFGQGTRLTVV.

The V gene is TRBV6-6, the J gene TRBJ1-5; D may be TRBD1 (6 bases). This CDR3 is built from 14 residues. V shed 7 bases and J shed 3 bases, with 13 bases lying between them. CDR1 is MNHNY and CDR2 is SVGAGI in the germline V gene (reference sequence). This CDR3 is CASTPGGLNQPQHF. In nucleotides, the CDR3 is TGTGCCAGCACCCCGGGGGGCCTCAATCAGCCCCAGCATTTT.

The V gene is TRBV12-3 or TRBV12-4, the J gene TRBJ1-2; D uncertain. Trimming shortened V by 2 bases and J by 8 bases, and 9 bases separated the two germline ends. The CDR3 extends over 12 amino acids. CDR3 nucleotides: TGTGCCAGCAGTTTAAATCTTGAGGGCTACACCTTC. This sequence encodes CASSLNLEGYTF.

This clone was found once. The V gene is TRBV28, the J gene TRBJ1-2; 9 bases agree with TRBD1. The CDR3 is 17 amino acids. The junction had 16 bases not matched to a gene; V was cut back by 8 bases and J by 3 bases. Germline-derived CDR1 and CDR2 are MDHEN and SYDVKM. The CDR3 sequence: CASHPRGTGGADYGYTF. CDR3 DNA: TGTGCCAGCCACCCCAGGGGTACAGGGGGCGCGGACTATGGCTACACCTTC.

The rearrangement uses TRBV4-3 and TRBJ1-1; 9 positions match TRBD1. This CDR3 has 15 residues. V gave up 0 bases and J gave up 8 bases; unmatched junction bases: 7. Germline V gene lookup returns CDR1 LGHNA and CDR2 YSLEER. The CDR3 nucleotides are TGCGCCAGCAGCCAAGAAGCAGCCACAGGGGGCGAAGCTTTCTTT. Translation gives CASSQEAATGGEAFF.

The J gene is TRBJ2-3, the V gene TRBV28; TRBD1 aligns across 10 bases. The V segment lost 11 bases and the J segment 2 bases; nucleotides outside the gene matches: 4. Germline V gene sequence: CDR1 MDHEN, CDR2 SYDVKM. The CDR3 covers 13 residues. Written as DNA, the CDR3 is TGTGCCGGACAGGGGGGATCCACAGATACGCAGTATTTT. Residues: CAGQGGSTDTQYF.

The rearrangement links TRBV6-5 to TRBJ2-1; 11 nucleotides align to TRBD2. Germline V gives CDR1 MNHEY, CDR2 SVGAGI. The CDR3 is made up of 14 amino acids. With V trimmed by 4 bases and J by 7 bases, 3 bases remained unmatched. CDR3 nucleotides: TGTGCCAGCAGTTTAGCGGGGGGGATGAATGAGCAGTTCTTC. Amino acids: CASSLAGGMNEQFF.

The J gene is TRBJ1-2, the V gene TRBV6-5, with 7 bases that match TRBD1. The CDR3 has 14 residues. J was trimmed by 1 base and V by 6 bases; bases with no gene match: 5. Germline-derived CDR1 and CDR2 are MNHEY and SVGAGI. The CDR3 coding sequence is TGTGCCAGCAGGACAGGGCGGATTAACTATGGCTACACCTTC. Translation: CASRTGRINYGYTF.

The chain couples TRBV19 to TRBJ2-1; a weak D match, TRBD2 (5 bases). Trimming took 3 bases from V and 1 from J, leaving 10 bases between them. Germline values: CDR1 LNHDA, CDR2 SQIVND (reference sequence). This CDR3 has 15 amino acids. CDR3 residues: CASSILSGSYNEQFF. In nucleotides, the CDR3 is TGTGCCAGTAGTATCCTCAGCGGTTCCTACAATGAGCAGTTCTTC.

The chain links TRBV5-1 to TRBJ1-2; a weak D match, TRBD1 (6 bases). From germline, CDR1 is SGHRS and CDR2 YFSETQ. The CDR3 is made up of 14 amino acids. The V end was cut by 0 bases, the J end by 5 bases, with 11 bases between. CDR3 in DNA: TGCGCCAGCAGCTTGGACAGGGACGTGTATGGCTACACCTTC. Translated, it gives CASSLDRDVYGYTF.